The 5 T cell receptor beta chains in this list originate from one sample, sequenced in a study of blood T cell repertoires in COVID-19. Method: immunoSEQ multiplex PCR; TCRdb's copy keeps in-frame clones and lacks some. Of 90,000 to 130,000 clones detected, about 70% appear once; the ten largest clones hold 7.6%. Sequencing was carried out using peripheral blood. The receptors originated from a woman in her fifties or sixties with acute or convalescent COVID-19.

The CDR3 DNA follows: TGCGCCAGCAGCCCCGGGACCGGCGGGACCTACAATGAGCAGTTCTTC. Translating gives CASSPGTGGTYNEQFF. The chain carries TRBV5-1 and TRBJ2-1; weak D call: TRBD2 (6 bases). The CDR3 contains 16 residues. The V gene's germline CDR1 is SGHRS and CDR2 YFSETQ. With 4 bases removed from V and 2 bases from J, the gap between germline ends came to 16 bases. Using reference TRBV5-1 and TRBJ2-1 for the parts outside the CDR3, the full variable domain is KAGVTQTPRYLIKTRGQQVTLSCSPISGHRSVSWYQQTPGQGLQFLFEYFSETQRNKGNFPGRFSGRQFSNSRSEMNVSTLELGDSALYLCASSPGTGGTYNEQFFGPGTRLTVL.

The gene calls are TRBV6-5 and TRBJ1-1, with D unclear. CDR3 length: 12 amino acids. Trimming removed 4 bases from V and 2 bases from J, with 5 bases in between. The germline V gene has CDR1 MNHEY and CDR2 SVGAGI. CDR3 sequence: CASSSVNTEAFF. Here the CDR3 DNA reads TGTGCCAGCAGTTCAGTAAACACTGAAGCTTTCTTT.

CDR3 sequence: CASSSRQGDNEQFF. CDR3 in DNA: TGTGCCAGCAGCTCAAGACAGGGTGACAATGAGCAGTTCTTC. The gene calls are TRBV7-6 and TRBJ2-1, with TRBD1 matching 7 bases. The CDR3 is made up of 14 amino acids. Germline trimming cut 4 bases from V and 5 bases from J; bases unmatched to any gene: 5. Per the germline V gene, CDR1 is SGHVS and CDR2 is FNYEAQ.

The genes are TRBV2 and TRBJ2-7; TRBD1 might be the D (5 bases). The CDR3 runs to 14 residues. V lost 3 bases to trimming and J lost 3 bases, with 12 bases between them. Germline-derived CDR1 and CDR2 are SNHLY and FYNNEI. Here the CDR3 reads CASSDGAGNYEQYF. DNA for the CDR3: TGTGCCAGCAGTGACGGTGCAGGGAACTACGAGCAGTACTTC. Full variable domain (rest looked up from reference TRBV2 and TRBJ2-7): EPEVTQTPSHQVTQMGQEVILRCVPISNHLYFYWYRQILGQKVEFLVSFYNNEISEKSEIFDDQFSVERPDGSNFTLKIRSTKLEDSAMYFCASSDGAGNYEQYFGPGTRLTVT.

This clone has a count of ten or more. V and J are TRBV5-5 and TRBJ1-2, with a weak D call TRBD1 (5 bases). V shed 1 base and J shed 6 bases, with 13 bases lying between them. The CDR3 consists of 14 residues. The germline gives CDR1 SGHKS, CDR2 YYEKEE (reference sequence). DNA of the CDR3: TGTGCCAGCAGCTTGCTGACAGAATCGAATGGCTACACCTTC. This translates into CASSLLTESNGYTF.